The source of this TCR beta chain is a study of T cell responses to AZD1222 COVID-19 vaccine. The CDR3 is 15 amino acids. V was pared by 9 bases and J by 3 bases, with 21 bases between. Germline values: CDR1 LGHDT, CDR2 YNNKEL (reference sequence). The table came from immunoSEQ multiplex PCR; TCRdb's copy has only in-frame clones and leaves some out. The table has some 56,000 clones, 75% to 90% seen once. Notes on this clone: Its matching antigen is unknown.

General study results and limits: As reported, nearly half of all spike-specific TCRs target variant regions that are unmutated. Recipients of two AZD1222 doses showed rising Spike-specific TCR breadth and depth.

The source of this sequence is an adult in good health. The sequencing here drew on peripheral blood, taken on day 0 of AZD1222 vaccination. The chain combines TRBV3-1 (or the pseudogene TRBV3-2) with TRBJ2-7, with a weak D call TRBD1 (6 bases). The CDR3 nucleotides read TGTGCCAGTGCGATATTCAGGGGAAATGACTACGAGCAGTACTTC. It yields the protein CASAIFRGNDYEQYF.